This T cell receptor beta chain was captured by sequencing in a study of chemoradiotherapy in HPV16-positive cancers. About this clone: No antigen is known for it.

Repertoires were sampled repeatedly during chemoradiotherapy. Sequencing was performed with immunoSEQ multiplex PCR; in TCRdb, only in-frame clones are kept and a portion is missing. The sample includes fewer than 25,000 clones, just under 75% of them seen just once. CDR1 and CDR2 from the germline V gene are MNHEY and SMNVEV (reference sequence). V was shortened by 3 bases and J by 4 bases, with 13 bases between the two germline ends. CDR3 length: 15 residues. Study observations and caveats: The functional HPV-specific definition rests on just a couple of HPV16-positive patients. Non-HPV-specific T cells did not expand in tumors during treatment, whereas candidate HPV-specific clones and E7-related motifs did. For HPV16-positive patients, expanding HPV-responsive T cells associated with longer recurrence-free survival.

The chain joins TRBV27 to TRBJ1-5; D might be TRBD1 (5 bases). This clonotype was obtained from a human donor with HPV-associated anogenital cancer. Sampling took place from a patient who underwent chemoradiotherapy. CDR3: CASSLGGVGNQPQHF. CDR3 bases: TGTGCCAGCAGTTTGGGAGGGGTTGGGAATCAGCCCCAGCATTTT.